This T cell receptor beta chain was captured in a study of monozygotic twins with inflammatory bowel disease. Regarding the study as a whole: Distinguishing T cell subtypes was not possible. IBD patients, compared with healthy twins, shared fewer clonotypes with others (especially with disease activity). Similarity of repertoires did not differ between concordant and discordant twins, possibly from limited power.

Concerning this clonotype itself: What it binds is not known.

From germline, CDR1 is SQVTM and CDR2 ANQGSEA. The CDR3 spans 15 residues. UMIs with a 6-nucleotide sample barcode were added by template switching. TCRdb re-called the 5' RACE reads, yielding one record per CDR3 amino acid sequence without DNA. In all, the sample yields about 440,000 distinct CDR3 sequences. The sequence derives from a human donor with ulcerative colitis or Crohn's disease, or a healthy co-twin of an affected twin (not recorded which). The sequenced material came from blood. The rearrangement links TRBV29-1 to TRBJ2-7; TCRdb's D gene call, TRBD1, goes unchecked for lack of DNA. The chain's CDR3 is CSVADDRGVFYEQYF.